The present T cell receptor (beta chain) was sequenced within a study of blood T cell repertoires in COVID-19. Looking at the study overall: Material from acute and convalescent COVID-19 was sourced from the United States, Italy and Spain. Sources were T cells, B-cell-depleted T cells, or PBMCs; the material itself was cDNA or gDNA.

Original handling: Estimates of nucleated cell counts were drawn from the amplification of reference gene primers. Clones were sequenced by immunoSEQ multiplex PCR, and TCRdb holds only the in-frame ones, with some missing. From that table come the V and J calls and clone size; the DNA was used to work out D and trimming. The sample has nearly 200,000 clones, around nine tenths seen once. The ends were cut back, 3 bases at V and 6 bases at J, with 18 bases in the middle. The CDR3 spans 15 residues. Looked up from germline, CDR1 is SGHRS and CDR2 is YFSETQ. This rearrangement joins TRBV5-1 to TRBJ1-1, with D tentatively TRBD1 (5 bases). The clonotype was recovered from a woman aged 40 to 50 who had recovered from COVID-19. Sequenced input: peripheral blood. Written as DNA, the CDR3 is TGCGCCAGCAGCTCCGGCCAACAGGTGAGCCCTGAAGCTTTCTTT. Residues: CASSSGQQVSPEAFF.